One and the same sample provided the 4 T cell receptor beta chains below, sequenced in a study of T-cell reconstitution after alpha-beta-depleted transplantation in children. The authors prepared the TCRbeta library with unique molecular identifiers. TCRdb passed the PCR reads through MiXCR, listing each CDR3 protein once. The table records roughly 400,000 distinct CDR3 sequences, 43% of them present only once. This specimen consisted of PBMCs, obtained before TCRalphabeta/CD19-depleted stem cell transplant. These TCRs come from a girl aged 2-9 years with aplastic anemia, due to receive a stem cell transplant.

V and J are TRBV6-2 or TRBV6-3 and TRBJ2-5; weak D call: TRBD2 (5 bases). Between the trimmed V and J ends, which lost 7 bases and 9 bases, there was a span of 12 bases. This CDR3 contains 11 residues. Germline CDR1 is MNHEY and CDR2 is SVGEGT. For the CDR3, the DNA is TGTGCCAGCATTTCCCAAGCGGCCCAGTACTTC. Its protein product is CASISQAAQYF.

This rearrangement joins TRBV28 to TRBJ2-1; 14 bases line up with TRBD2. The CDR3 extends over 19 amino acids. Germline V gives CDR1 MDHEN, CDR2 SYDVKM. Trimming at V came to 5 bases and at J to 6 bases, leaving 15 bases not matched to a gene. The CDR3 region is CASSPEGLAGVDGANEQFF. CDR3 coding DNA: TGTGCCAGCAGTCCGGAGGGACTAGCGGGAGTAGACGGGGCCAATGAGCAGTTCTTC.

This chain connects TRBV29-1 to TRBJ1-2; a possible D gene is TRBD1 (5 bases). Germline CDR1 and CDR2: SQVTM and ANQGSEA. Trimming shortened V by 4 bases and J by 5 bases, and 29 bases separated the two germline ends. This CDR3 region has 18 residues. CDR3 protein: CSVVGLLYLRGGLYGYTF. CDR3 sequence (DNA): TGCAGCGTTGTGGGACTCCTATATCTGAGAGGAGGTCTGTATGGCTACACCTTC.

This clonotype occurred many times. V usage is TRBV7-9 and J usage is TRBJ2-7; D is unresolved. From germline, CDR1 is SEHNR and CDR2 FQNEAQ (reference sequence). The CDR3 runs 12 residues. The V and J ends lost 5 bases and 4 bases respectively, with 9 bases between them. In nucleotides, the CDR3 is TGTGCCAGCAGCCCCCCTGGGTACGAGCAGTACTTC. It is translated as CASSPPGYEQYF.